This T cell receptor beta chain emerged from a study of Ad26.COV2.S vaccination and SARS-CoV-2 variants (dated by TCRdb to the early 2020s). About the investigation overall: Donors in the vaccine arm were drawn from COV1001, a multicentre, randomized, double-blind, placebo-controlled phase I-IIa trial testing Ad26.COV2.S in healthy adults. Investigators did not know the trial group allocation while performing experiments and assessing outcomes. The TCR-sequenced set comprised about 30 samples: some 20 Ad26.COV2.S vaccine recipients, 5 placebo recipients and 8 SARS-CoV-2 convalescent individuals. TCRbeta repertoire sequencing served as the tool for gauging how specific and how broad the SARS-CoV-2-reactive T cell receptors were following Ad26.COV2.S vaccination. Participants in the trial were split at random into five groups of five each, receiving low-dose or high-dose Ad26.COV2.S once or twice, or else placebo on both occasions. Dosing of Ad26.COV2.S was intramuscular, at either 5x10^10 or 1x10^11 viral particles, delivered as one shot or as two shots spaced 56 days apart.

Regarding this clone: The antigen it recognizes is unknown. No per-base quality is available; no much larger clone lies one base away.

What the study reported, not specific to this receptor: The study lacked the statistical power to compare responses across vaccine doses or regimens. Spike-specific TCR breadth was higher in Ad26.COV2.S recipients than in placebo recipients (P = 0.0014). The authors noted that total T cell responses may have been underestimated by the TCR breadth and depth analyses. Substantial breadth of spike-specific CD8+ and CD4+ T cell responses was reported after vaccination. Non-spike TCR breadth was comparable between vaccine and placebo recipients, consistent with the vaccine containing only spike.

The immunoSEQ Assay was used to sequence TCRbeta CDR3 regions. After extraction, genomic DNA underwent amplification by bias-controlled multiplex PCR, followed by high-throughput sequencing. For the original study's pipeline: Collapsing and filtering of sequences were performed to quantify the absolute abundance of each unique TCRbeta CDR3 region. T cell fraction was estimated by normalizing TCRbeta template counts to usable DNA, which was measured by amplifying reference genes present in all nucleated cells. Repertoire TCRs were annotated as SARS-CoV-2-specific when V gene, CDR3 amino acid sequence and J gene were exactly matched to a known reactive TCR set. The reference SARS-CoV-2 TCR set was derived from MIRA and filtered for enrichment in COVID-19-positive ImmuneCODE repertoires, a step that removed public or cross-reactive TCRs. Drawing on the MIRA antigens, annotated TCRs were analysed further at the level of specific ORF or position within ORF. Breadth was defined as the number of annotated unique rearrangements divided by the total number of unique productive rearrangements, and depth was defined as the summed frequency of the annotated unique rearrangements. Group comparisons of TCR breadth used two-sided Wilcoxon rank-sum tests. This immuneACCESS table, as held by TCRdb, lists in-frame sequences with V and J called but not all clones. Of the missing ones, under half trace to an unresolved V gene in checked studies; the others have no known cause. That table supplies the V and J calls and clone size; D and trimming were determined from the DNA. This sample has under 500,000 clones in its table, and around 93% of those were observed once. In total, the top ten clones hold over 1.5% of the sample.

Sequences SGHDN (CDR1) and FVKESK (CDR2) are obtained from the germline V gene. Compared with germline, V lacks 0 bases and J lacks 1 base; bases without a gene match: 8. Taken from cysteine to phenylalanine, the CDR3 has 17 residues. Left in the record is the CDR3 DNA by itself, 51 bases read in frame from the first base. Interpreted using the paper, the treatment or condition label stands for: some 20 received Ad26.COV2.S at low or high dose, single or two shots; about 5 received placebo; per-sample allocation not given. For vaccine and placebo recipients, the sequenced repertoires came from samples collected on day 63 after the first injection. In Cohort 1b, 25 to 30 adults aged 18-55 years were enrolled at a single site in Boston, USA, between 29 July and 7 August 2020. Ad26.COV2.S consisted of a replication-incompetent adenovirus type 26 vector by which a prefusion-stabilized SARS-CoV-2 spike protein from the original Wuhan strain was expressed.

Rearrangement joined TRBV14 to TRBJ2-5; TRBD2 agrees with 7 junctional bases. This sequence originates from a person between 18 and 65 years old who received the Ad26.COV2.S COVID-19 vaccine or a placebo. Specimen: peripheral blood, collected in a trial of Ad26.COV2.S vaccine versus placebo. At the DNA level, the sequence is TGTGCCAGCAGCCAAGATGAGCAGCGGGGTATCCAAGAGACCCAGTACTTC. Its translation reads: CASSQDEQRGIQETQYF.